This T cell receptor (beta chain) was sequenced in a study of blood T cell repertoires in COVID-19. Study-wide background: The United States, Italy and Spain were the sources of the acute and convalescent COVID-19 samples. T cells, B-cell-depleted T cells, or PBMCs provided the cDNA or gDNA that served as material.

Methods used by the authors: Amplification with reference gene primers provided the estimates of nucleated cell counts. Generated by immunoSEQ multiplex PCR, the TCRdb table keeps only in-frame clones and is missing some. Clone size and the V and J calls come from that table; the DNA yielded D and trimming. The table includes around 30,000 clones, less than 95% detected once. This CDR3 spans 14 amino acids. The specimen sequenced was peripheral blood. The receptor's source is a man older than 75 with acute or convalescent COVID-19. The V gene is TRBV21-1, the J gene TRBJ2-2; TRBD2, the table's D call, lacks a check against the DNA. TRBV21-1 is a pseudogene locus. The DNA of the CDR3 is TGTGCCAGCACCCTCCGGGAGGTGGACGGGGAGCTGTTTTTT. This translates into CASTLREVDGELFF.